These 8 T cell receptor beta chains originate from one sample sequenced in a study of identical twins. Each CDR3 protein gets one entry after TCRdb re-called the 5' RACE reads with MiXCR. The table lists roughly 720,000 distinct CDR3 sequences, around a sixth of them singletons. These same records also appear under a second study, on T cells expressing NK-cell markers.

Sample: PBMCs. The receptors were sampled from a woman aged 18-29 years in good health.

This clonotype was observed a handful of times. V is TRBV21-1 and J is TRBJ2-1; TRBD2 was called by the table and not checked on the DNA. TRBV21-1 corresponds to a pseudogene. The CDR3 is 13 amino acids. As DNA, the CDR3 is TGTGCCAGCAGCCCCCCCCACTATTTTGAGCAGTTCTTC. Residues: CASSPPHYFEQFF.

The rearrangement uses TRBV27 and TRBJ2-7; the match to TRBD1 covers 10 bases. J was trimmed by 0 bases and V by 0 bases; bases with no gene match: 11. The length of the CDR3 is 19 residues. CDR1 and CDR2 from the germline V gene are MNHEY and SMNVEV (reference sequence). The CDR3 DNA reads TGTGCCAGCAGTTTATCGAGGGACAGGGGCCCTTCGACCTCCTACGAGCAGTACTTC. This encodes CASSLSRDRGPSTSYEQYF.

The chain employs TRBV12-3 or TRBV12-4 and TRBJ1-5; a weak D match, TRBD1 (6 bases). The CDR3 spans 16 residues. V lost 7 bases and J 0 bases, leaving 16 bases between the germline ends. The CDR3, as DNA: TGTGCCAGCAAACTAGGGGGGGCAGGTAGCAATCAGCCCCAGCATTTT. It yields the protein CASKLGGAGSNQPQHF.

The chain couples TRBV3-1 to TRBJ2-7; D is undetermined. V shed 3 bases and J shed 0 bases, with 9 bases lying between them. This CDR3 region has 14 residues. Germline V gives CDR1 LGHDT, CDR2 YNNKEL (reference sequence). Written as DNA, the CDR3 is TGTGCCAGCAGCCACCTTCAGAGCTCCTACGAGCAGTACTTC. Its translation is CASSHLQSSYEQYF.

This clonotype appeared a few times. The chain couples TRBV7-6 to TRBJ2-5; 7 bases fit TRBD2. The CDR3 runs 15 residues. V was clipped by 3 bases and J by 4 bases; unmatched bases: 8. Germline V gives CDR1 SGHVS, CDR2 FNYEAQ. The CDR3 DNA reads TGTGCCAGCAGCTTCGGACTAGGGAGGGGAGAGACCCAGTACTTC. Its translation: CASSFGLGRGETQYF.

This clonotype appeared a few times. The chain uses TRBV7-8 and TRBJ2-3; TRBD2 matches at 7 bases. Germline V gene lookup returns CDR1 SGHVS and CDR2 FQNEAQ. Trimming removed 7 bases from V and 4 bases from J; junction bases left unmatched: 11. CDR3 length equals 15 residues. The CDR3 DNA reads TGTGCCAGCACCCGAGGGAGGGGTTATGCAGATACGCAGTATTTT. Translating it yields CASTRGRGYADTQYF.

The J gene is TRBJ2-1, the V gene TRBV4-3, with 10 positions matching TRBD1. Trimming took 4 bases from V and 9 from J; bases not matched to a gene: 9. The CDR3 contains 15 residues. Germline V gives CDR1 LGHNA, CDR2 YSLEER. CDR3 protein: CASSPGQGSYGEQFF. CDR3 bases: TGCGCCAGCAGCCCGGGACAGGGGTCATATGGTGAGCAGTTCTTC.

V usage is TRBV6-2 or TRBV6-3 and J usage is TRBJ1-5, with D perhaps TRBD1 (5 bases). This CDR3 contains 13 residues. The ends were cut back, 7 bases at V and 7 bases at J, with 14 bases in the middle. CDR1 is MNHEY, CDR2 SVGEGT, per germline. As DNA, the CDR3 is TGTGCCAGCACTTCTCAGGGTGGACAGCCCCAGCATTTT. As protein: CASTSQGGQPQHF.